Below, one T cell receptor beta chain is given with its context. As yet, its antigen is unknown. The source of the sample is a study of cytomegalovirus exposure and HLA in healthy donors. The overall study: Some 90 million unique TCRs from HLA-typed donors were held in an early data release. Study conclusions and caveats: In an earlier analysis, most TCR beta V segments were productive about 87% or about 30% of the time. An observed cluster of highly shared sequence variants was recorded as a likely sequencing artifact.

The PCR ran on 60 Vbeta and 13 Jbeta primers. This table comes from immunoSEQ multiplex PCR, and its TCRdb copy is limited to in-frame clones, with some not included. This table has 85,000 to 120,000 clones, under 80% appearing once. Sequencing was done on a sample of PBMCs. The clonotype originates from a woman aged 45-60 years in good health and CMV-seropositive.

In nucleotides, the CDR3 is TGTGCCAGCTCACCCTCAATGAGCTTGTCTAATGAAAAACTGTTTTTT. Translated: CASSPSMSLSNEKLFF. The chain links TRBV18 to TRBJ1-4; D uncertain. CDR3 size: 16 residues. Germline CDR1 is KGHSH and CDR2 is LQKENI. V dropped 3 bases and J dropped 3 bases, with 14 bases sitting between them.